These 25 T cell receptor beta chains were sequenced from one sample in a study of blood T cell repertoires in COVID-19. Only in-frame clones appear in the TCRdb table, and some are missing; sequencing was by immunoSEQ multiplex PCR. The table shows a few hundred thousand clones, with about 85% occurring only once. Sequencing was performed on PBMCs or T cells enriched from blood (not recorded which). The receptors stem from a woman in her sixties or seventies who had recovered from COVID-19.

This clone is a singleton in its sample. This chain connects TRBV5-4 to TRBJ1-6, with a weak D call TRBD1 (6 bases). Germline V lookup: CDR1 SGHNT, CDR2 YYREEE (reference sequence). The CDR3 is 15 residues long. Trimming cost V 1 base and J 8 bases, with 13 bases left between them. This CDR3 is CASSLRAGVDSPLHF. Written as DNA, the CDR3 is TGTGCCAGCAGCTTGAGGGCAGGGGTAGATTCACCCCTCCACTTT.

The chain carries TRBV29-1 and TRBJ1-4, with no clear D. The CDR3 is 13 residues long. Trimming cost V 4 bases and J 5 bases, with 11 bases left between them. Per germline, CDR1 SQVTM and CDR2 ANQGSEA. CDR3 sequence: CSVARSENEKLFF. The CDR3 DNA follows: TGCAGCGTTGCCCGGAGCGAAAATGAAAAACTGTTTTTT.

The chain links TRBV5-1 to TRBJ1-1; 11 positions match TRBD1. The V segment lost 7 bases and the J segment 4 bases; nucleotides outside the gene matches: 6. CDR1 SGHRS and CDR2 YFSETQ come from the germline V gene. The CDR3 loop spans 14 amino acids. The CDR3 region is CASGTGTGGTEAFF. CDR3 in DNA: TGCGCCAGCGGTACCGGGACAGGGGGCACTGAAGCTTTCTTT.

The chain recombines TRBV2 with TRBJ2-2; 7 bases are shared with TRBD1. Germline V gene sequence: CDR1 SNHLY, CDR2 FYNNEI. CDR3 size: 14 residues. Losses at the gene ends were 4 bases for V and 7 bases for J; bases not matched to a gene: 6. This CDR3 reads CASSATGEGGELFF. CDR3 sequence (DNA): TGTGCCAGCAGTGCAACAGGGGAAGGCGGGGAGCTGTTTTTT.

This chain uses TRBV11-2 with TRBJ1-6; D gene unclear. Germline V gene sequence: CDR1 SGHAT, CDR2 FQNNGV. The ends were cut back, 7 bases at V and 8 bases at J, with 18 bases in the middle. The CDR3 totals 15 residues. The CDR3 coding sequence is TGTGCCAGCACCCCGCACGTTGGGAGATATTCACCCCTCCACTTT. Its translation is CASTPHVGRYSPLHF.

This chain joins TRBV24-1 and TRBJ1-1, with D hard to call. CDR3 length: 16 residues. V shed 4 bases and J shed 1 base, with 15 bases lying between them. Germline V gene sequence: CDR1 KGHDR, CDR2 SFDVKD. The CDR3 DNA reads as TGTGCCACCAGTGAAACCCAACCGGGTGGGAACACTGAAGCTTTCTTT. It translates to CATSETQPGGNTEAFF.

CDR3 coding DNA: TGTGCCAGCAGCTTATTAGGACGGGGGGGCCGAGAGACCCAGTACTTC. Its protein is CASSLLGRGGRETQYF. The rearrangement uses TRBV7-2 and TRBJ2-5; 8 nucleotides line up with TRBD2. Germline V CDR1 and CDR2: SGHTA, FQGNSA. The CDR3 is 16 amino acids. Trimming took 2 bases from V and 4 from J; bases not matched to a gene: 9.

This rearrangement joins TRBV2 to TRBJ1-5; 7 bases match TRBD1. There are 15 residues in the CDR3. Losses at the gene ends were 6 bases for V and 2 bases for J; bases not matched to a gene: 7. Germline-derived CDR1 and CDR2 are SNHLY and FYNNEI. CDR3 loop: CASRQDRVGNQPQHF. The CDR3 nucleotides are TGTGCCAGCAGGCAAGACAGGGTGGGCAATCAGCCCCAGCATTTT. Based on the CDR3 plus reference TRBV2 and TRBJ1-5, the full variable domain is EPEVTQTPSHQVTQMGQEVILRCVPISNHLYFYWYRQILGQKVEFLVSFYNNEISEKSEIFDDQFSVERPDGSNFTLKIRSTKLEDSAMYFCASRQDRVGNQPQHFGDGTRLSIL.

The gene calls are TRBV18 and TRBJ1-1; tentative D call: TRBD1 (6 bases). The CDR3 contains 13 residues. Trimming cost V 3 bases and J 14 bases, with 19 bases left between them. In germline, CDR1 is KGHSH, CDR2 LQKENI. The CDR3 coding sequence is TGTGCCAGCTCACCCCGACAGGCCGACGTATGGTTCTTT. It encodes CASSPRQADVWFF.

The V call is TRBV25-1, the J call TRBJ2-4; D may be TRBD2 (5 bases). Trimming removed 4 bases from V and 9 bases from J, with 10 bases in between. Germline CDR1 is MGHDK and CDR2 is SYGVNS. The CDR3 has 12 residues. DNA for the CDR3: TGTGCCAGCAGTGGCGGAGGCGTCATTCAGTACTTC. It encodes CASSGGGVIQYF.

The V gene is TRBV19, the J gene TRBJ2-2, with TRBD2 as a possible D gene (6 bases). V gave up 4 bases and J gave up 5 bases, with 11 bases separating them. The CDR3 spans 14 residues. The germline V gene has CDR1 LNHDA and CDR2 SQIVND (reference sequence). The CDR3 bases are TGTGCCAGTAGTAGGAGGGGTTCGACCGGGGAGCTGTTTTTT. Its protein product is CASSRRGSTGELFF. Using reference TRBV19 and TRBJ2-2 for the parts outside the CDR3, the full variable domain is DGGITQSPKYLFRKEGQNVTLSCEQNLNHDAMYWYRQDPGQGLRLIYYSQIVNDFQKGDIAEGYSVSREKKESFPLTVTSAQKNPTAFYLCASSRRGSTGELFFGEGSRLTVL.

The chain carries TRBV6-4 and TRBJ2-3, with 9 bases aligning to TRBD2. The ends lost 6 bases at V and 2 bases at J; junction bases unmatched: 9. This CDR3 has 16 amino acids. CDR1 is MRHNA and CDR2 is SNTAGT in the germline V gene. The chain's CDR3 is CASSGSSGGPTDTQYF. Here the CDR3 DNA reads TGTGCCAGCAGCGGGAGTAGCGGGGGCCCCACAGATACGCAGTATTTT.

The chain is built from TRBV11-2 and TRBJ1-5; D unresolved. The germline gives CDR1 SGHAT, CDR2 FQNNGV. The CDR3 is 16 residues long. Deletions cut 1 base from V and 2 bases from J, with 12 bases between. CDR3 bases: TGTGCCAGCAGCTTAGGTACAGATAGCGGCAATCAGCCCCAGCATTTT. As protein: CASSLGTDSGNQPQHF.

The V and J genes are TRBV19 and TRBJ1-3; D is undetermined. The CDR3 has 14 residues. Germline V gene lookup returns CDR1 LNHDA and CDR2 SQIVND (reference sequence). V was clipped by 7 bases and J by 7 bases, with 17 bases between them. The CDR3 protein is CASTPGLAGNTIYF. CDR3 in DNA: TGTGCCAGTACGCCTGGTCTGGCGGGGAACACCATATATTTT.

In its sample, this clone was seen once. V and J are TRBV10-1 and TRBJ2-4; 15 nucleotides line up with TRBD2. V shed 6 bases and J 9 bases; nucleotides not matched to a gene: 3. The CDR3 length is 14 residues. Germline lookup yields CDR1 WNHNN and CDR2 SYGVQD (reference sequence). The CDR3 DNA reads TGCGCCAGCAGCGGACTAGCGGGGGGGGGCATTCAGTACTTC. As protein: CASSGLAGGGIQYF.

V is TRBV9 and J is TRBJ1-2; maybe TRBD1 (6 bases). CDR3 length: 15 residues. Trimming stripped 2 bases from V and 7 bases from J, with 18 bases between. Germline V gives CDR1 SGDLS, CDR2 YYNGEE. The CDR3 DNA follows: TGTGCCAGCAGCGTCTCTACGGGGGGCGCCTCTGGCTACACCTTC. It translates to CASSVSTGGASGYTF. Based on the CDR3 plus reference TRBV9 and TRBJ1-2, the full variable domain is DSGVTQTPKHLITATGQRVTLRCSPRSGDLSVYWYQQSLDQGLQFLIQYYNGEERAKGNILERFSAQQFPDLHSELNLSSLELGDSALYFCASSVSTGGASGYTFGSGTRLTVV.

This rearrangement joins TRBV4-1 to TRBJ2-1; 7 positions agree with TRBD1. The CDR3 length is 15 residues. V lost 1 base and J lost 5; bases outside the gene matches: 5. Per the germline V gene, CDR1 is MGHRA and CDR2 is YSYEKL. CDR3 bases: TGCGCCAGCAGCCAAGTGGGGACAGCCAACAATGAGCAGTTCTTC. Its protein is CASSQVGTANNEQFF.

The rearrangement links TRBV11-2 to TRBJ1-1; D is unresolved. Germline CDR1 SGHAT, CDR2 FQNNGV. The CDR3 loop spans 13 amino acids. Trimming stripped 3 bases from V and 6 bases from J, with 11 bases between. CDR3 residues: CASSFTRVAEAFF. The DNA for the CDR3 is TGTGCCAGCAGCTTCACTAGGGTGGCTGAAGCTTTCTTT.

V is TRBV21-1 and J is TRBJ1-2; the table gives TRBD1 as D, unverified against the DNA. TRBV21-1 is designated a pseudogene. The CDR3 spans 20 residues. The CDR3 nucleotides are TGTGCCAGCAGCAAAGTTATGAGGATGCGTTTCTCAGGGGCTAACTATGGCTACACCTTC. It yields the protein CASSKVMRMRFSGANYGYTF.

CDR3 bases: TGTGCCAGCAGTGAACGCGACAGGGGAATCTCCTACGAGCAGTACGTC. The encoded protein is CASSERDRGISYEQYV. The V call is TRBV2, the J call TRBJ2-7, with TRBD1 matching over 8 bases. V trimming: 2 bases; J trimming: 0 bases; junction bases outside the gene matches: 6. Germline V gives CDR1 SNHLY, CDR2 FYNNEI. The CDR3 consists of 16 residues.

DNA for the CDR3: TGTGCCAGCAGCCAACTCGACTATGGCTACACCTTC. This sequence encodes CASSQLDYGYTF. The V call is TRBV3-1 (or the pseudogene TRBV3-2), the J call TRBJ1-2; unclear D gene. Germline CDR1 is LGHDT and CDR2 is YNNKEL (reference sequence). The CDR3 consists of 12 residues. The V gene lost 2 bases and the J gene lost 3 bases, with 4 bases spanning the gap.

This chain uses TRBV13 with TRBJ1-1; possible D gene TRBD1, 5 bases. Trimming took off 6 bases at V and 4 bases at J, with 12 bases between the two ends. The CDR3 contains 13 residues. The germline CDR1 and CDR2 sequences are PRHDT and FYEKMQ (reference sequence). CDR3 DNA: TGTGCCAGCAGTCGAAAAAGGGGCACTGAAGCTTTCTTT. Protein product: CASSRKRGTEAFF.

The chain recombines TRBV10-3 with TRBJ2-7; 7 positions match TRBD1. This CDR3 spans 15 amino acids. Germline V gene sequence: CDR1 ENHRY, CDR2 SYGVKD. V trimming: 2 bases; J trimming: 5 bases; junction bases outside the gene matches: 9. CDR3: CAISEDSGTVNEQYV. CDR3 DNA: TGTGCCATCAGTGAGGACTCCGGGACAGTGAACGAGCAGTACGTC.

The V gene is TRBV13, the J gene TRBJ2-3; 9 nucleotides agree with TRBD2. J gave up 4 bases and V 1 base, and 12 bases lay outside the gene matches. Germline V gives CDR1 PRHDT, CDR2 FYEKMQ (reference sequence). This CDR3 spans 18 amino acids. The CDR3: CASSLESAGGDRADTQYF. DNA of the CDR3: TGTGCCAGCAGCTTAGAATCAGCGGGGGGAGATCGGGCAGATACGCAGTATTTT. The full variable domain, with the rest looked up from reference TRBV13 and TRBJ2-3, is AAGVIQSPRHLIKEKRETATLKCYPIPRHDTVYWYQQGPGQDPQFLISFYEKMQSDKGSIPDRFSAQQFSDYHSELNMSSLELGDSALYFCASSLESAGGDRADTQYFGPGTRLTVL.

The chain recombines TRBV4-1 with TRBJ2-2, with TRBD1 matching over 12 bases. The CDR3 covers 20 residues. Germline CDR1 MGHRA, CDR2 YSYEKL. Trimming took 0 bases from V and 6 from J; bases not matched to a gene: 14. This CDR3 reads CASSQDPSGTGGYRAGELFF. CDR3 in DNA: TGCGCCAGCAGCCAAGATCCATCCGGGACAGGGGGCTATCGGGCCGGGGAGCTGTTTTTT.